Following are 28 T cell receptor beta chains from one sample sequenced in a study of neurological immune-mediated disorders. TCRdb reanalysed the 5' RACE reads using MiXCR and keeps one entry per CDR3 protein. The table lists more than 35,000 distinct CDR3 sequences, approximately 2.8% of them singletons. Sequences were obtained from PBMCs. Receptors originate from a woman between 45 and 60 years old with multiple sclerosis.

This clonotype came up many times. The CDR3 region is CASSLVKGSYEQYF. The CDR3 DNA reads TGTGCCAGCAGTTTAGTGAAGGGTTCCTACGAGCAGTACTTC. J is TRBJ2-7 and V is TRBV12-3 or TRBV12-4, with D hard to call. Deletions cut 1 base from V and 1 base from J, with 8 bases between. The CDR3 has 14 residues.

This clonotype was recorded at least ten times. V usage is TRBV3-1 and J usage is TRBJ2-3; 8 bases line up with TRBD2. V gave up 7 bases and J gave up 3 bases; unmatched junction bases: 12. CDR1 and CDR2 from the germline V gene are LGHDT and YNNKEL (reference sequence). The CDR3 is 16 residues long. In DNA, the CDR3 is TGTGCCAGCACAGCGGGAGTGATAGGTCGGACAGATACGCAGTATTTT. Protein: CASTAGVIGRTDTQYF.

This clonotype was seen many times. The rearrangement links TRBV29-1 to TRBJ2-2; D remains unclear. V was trimmed by 7 bases and J by 1 base, leaving 4 bases between them. Germline V gene data show CDR1 as SQVTM and CDR2 as ANQGSEA. CDR3 size: 11 residues. CDR3 sequence: CSGQNTGELFF. The CDR3 DNA reads as TGCAGCGGACAGAACACCGGGGAGCTGTTTTTT.

Ten or more counts support this clonotype. The chain recombines TRBV7-2 with TRBJ2-1; D may match TRBD1 or TRBD2 (6 bases each). CDR1 is SGHTA and CDR2 is FQGNSA in the germline V gene. The CDR3 runs 15 residues. Trimming removed 5 bases from V and 4 bases from J, with 15 bases in between. The DNA for the CDR3 is TGTGCCAGCAGCCCGTTTGAAGGGGGGTACAATGAGCAGTTCTTC. Translation gives CASSPFEGGYNEQFF.

This clonotype has a count of ten or more. CDR3 loop: CASKYTGTYEQYV. The CDR3 region has the DNA TGCGCCAGCAAATACACAGGGACCTACGAGCAGTACGTC. The gene calls are TRBV5-1 and TRBJ2-7, with D possibly TRBD1 on 6 matching bases. V lost 6 bases and J lost 2, with 12 bases in between. This CDR3 has 13 amino acids. Germline V gives CDR1 SGHRS, CDR2 YFSETQ.

This clonotype was counted at least ten times. This chain's CDR3 is CASSYSRETQYF. The DNA for the CDR3 is TGCGCCAGCAGCTACTCCCGAGAGACCCAGTACTTC. This chain links TRBV5-1 with TRBJ2-5; D gene ambiguous. Germline V gene sequence: CDR1 SGHRS, CDR2 YFSETQ. CDR3 length equals 12 residues. The germline V and J ends were trimmed by 3 bases and 4 bases, with 7 bases remaining between them.

This clonotype has a count of ten or more. The chain is built from TRBV10-3 and TRBJ1-1; D gene uncertain. V lost 0 bases and J lost 4, with 6 bases in between. Germline assignment: CDR1 ENHRY and CDR2 SYGVKD. CDR3 length equals 13 residues. This chain's CDR3 is CAISESSSTEAFF. The CDR3 nucleotides are TGTGCCATCAGTGAGTCATCTTCCACTGAAGCTTTCTTT.

This clonotype has only a few counts. V usage is TRBV28 and J usage is TRBJ2-7; D may be TRBD1 (6 bases). The CDR3 spans 15 residues. V was clipped by 3 bases and J by 7 bases, with 19 bases between them. Germline V gene sequence: CDR1 MDHEN, CDR2 SYDVKM. The CDR3 loop is CASSLHRVLGKEQYF. The CDR3 DNA sequence: TGTGCCAGCAGTTTGCACAGGGTCTTGGGTAAAGAGCAGTACTTC. The full variable domain, completed using reference TRBV28 and TRBJ2-7, is DVKVTQSSRYLVKRTGEKVFLECVQDMDHENMFWYRQDPGLGLRLIYFSYDVKMKEKGDIPEGYSVSREKKERFSLILESASTNQTSMYLCASSLHRVLGKEQYFGPGTRLTVT.

The table lists this clonotype with many counts. The rearrangement joins TRBV12-3 or TRBV12-4 to TRBJ2-3, with 10 bases lining up with TRBD2. V gave up 2 bases and J gave up 2 bases; unmatched junction bases: 13. This CDR3 comprises 19 residues. CDR3 residues: CASSLYLRTSGKHTDTQYF. DNA for the CDR3: TGTGCCAGCAGTTTATATCTTAGGACTAGCGGCAAACACACAGATACGCAGTATTTT.

In this sample, this clonotype turned up many times. This chain connects TRBV5-1 to TRBJ2-4, with a tentative D call TRBD1 (7 bases). V lost 5 bases and J 8 bases, leaving 17 bases between the germline ends. The CDR3 sequence is 14 residues long. The germline V gene has CDR1 SGHRS and CDR2 YFSETQ. CDR3 bases: TGCGCCAGCAGTCGCCAGGGGGGCGGGGACATTCAGTACTTC. Encoded protein: CASSRQGGGDIQYF.

This clonotype was detected many times. The chain combines TRBV5-1 with TRBJ2-3; 11 bases map to TRBD2. Germline V gene lookup returns CDR1 SGHRS and CDR2 YFSETQ. The CDR3 length is 16 residues. Trimming removed 4 bases from V and 2 bases from J; junction bases left unmatched: 6. CDR3 in DNA: TGCGCCAGCAGCACCGGGACTAGCGGCCCCACAGATACGCAGTATTTT. It specifies CASSTGTSGPTDTQYF.

This sequence joins TRBV25-1 and TRBJ2-1, with D tentatively TRBD2 (6 bases). Trimming cost V 5 bases and J 7 bases, with 12 bases left between them. The germline gives CDR1 MGHDK, CDR2 SYGVNS. The CDR3 loop spans 13 amino acids. The CDR3 nucleotides read TGTGCCAGCAGTAACAAACTAGCAAATGAGCAGTTCTTC. It encodes CASSNKLANEQFF. The complete variable domain, with remaining parts taken from reference TRBV25-1 and TRBJ2-1, reads EADIYQTPRYLVIGTGKKITLECSQTMGHDKMYWYQQDPGMELHLIHYSYGVNSTEKGDLSSESTVSRIRTEHFPLTLESARPSHTSQYLCASSNKLANEQFFGPGTRLTVL.

This clonotype showed up many times. A much larger clone lies one base from this, so it may be a read error. The V call is TRBV7-2, the J call TRBJ1-5, with no clear D. The CDR3 is made up of 13 amino acids. The germline gives CDR1 SGHTA, CDR2 FQGNSA. The CDR3 reads CASSFNNNPPQHF. In DNA, the CDR3 is TGTGCCAGCAGCTTCAATAACAATCCGCCCCAGCATTTT.

This clonotype was detected ten times or more. V is TRBV4-1 and J is TRBJ1-5, with D perhaps matching TRBD1 (6 bases). Looked up from germline, CDR1 is MGHRA and CDR2 is YSYEKL. The length of the CDR3 is 15 residues. Between the trimmed V and J ends, which lost 0 bases and 3 bases, there was a span of 9 bases. CDR3 nucleotide sequence: TGCGCCAGCAGCCAAGAACCAGGGGCCAATCAGCCCCAGCATTTT. It specifies CASSQEPGANQPQHF.

Many counts were recorded for this clonotype. The rearrangement joins TRBV5-1 to TRBJ1-1; weak D call: TRBD1 (5 bases). Trimming removed 0 bases at V and 4 bases at J, with 7 bases between. The CDR3 is made up of 13 amino acids. CDR1 and CDR2 from the germline V gene are SGHRS and YFSETQ. CDR3: CASSLERGTEAFF. The DNA for the CDR3 is TGCGCCAGCAGCTTGGAAAGGGGCACTGAAGCTTTCTTT.

This clonotype showed up many times. CDR3 DNA sequence: TGTGCCAGCAGCTTGGAGGAGCGAGGGGACTATGGCTACACCTTC. Translated: CASSLEERGDYGYTF. The V gene is TRBV5-5, the J gene TRBJ1-2; TRBD1 is a possible D gene (5 bases). Trimming took 0 bases from V and 3 from J, leaving 12 bases between them. The CDR3 contains 15 residues. The germline gives CDR1 SGHKS, CDR2 YYEKEE (reference sequence). Full variable domain (outside the CDR3, taken from reference TRBV5-5 and TRBJ1-2): DAGVTQSPTHLIKTRGQQVTLRCSPISGHKSVSWYQQVLGQGPQFIFQYYEKEERGRGNFPDRFSARQFPNYSSELNVNALLLGDSALYLCASSLEERGDYGYTFGSGTRLTVV.

This clonotype was found many times. The chain employs TRBV6-1 and TRBJ2-3; perhaps TRBD1 as D (5 bases). V lost 5 bases and J lost 3, with 12 bases in between. Germline V lookup: CDR1 MNHNS, CDR2 SASEGT. The CDR3 extends over 14 amino acids. This CDR3 is CASSQEKGTDTQYF. The CDR3 DNA reads TGTGCCAGCAGTCAGGAGAAGGGGACAGATACGCAGTATTTT.

This clonotype occurred many times. The J gene is TRBJ2-5, the V gene TRBV20-1; D is possibly TRBD1 (6 bases). This CDR3 region has 9 residues. The germline gives CDR1 DFQATT, CDR2 SNEGSKA (reference sequence). In DNA form, the CDR3 reads TGCACTACGGACAGCCCCGAGTACTTC. It yields the protein CTTDSPEYF.

This clonotype was counted many times. The V and J genes are TRBV7-9 and TRBJ1-5; no clear D gene. Germline lookup yields CDR1 SEHNR and CDR2 FQNEAQ (reference sequence). The CDR3 is 14 amino acids. Trimming shortened V by 2 bases and J by 7 bases, and 12 bases separated the two germline ends. CDR3 amino acids: CASSLKGAGQPQHF. CDR3 DNA sequence: TGTGCCAGCAGCTTAAAGGGTGCGGGGCAGCCCCAGCATTTT.

This clonotype has more than one count but fewer than ten. The CDR3 is CAVPNASEGMVGETQYF. The CDR3, as DNA: TGTGCCGTCCCTAATGCTAGCGAGGGAATGGTGGGGGAGACCCAGTACTTC. The chain recombines TRBV7-3 with TRBJ2-5; D is possibly TRBD2 (6 bases). Germline V gene sequence: CDR1 SGHTA, CDR2 FQGTGA. This CDR3 is built from 17 residues. V gave up 11 bases and J gave up 5 bases, with 30 bases separating them.

Ten or more counts support this clonotype. The chain recombines TRBV5-1 with TRBJ2-5; the match to TRBD2 covers 15 bases. V shed 4 bases, J shed 4 bases, and the junction held 14 bases outside the gene matches. CDR1 is SGHRS, CDR2 YFSETQ, per germline. The CDR3 length is 19 residues. CDR3 sequence (DNA): TGCGCCAGCAGCCTACCGGACAGCGGGACTAGCGGGAGGAGAGAGACCCAGTACTTC. This encodes CASSLPDSGTSGRRETQYF.

This clonotype was recorded many times. This chain links TRBV4-1 with TRBJ1-1; a weak D match, TRBD1 (6 bases). The CDR3 consists of 13 residues. CDR1 MGHRA and CDR2 YSYEKL come from the germline V gene. V was pared by 2 bases and J by 5 bases, with 9 bases between. The CDR3 DNA reads as TGCGCCAGCAGCCAAAGGGGGGATACTGAAGCTTTCTTT. It codes for CASSQRGDTEAFF.

The J gene is TRBJ2-2, the V gene TRBV7-9, with D possibly matching TRBD1 (6 bases). Germline assignment: CDR1 SEHNR and CDR2 FQNEAQ (reference sequence). V was clipped by 5 bases and J by 4 bases, with 14 bases between them. There are 15 residues in the CDR3. CDR3 nucleotide sequence: TGTGCCAGCAGCCCCCCGGGACAAGTCACCGGGGAGCTGTTTTTT. Translating gives CASSPPGQVTGELFF. The entire variable domain, with the rest obtained from reference TRBV7-9 and TRBJ2-2, is as follows: DTGVSQNPRHKITKRGQNVTFRCDPISEHNRLYWYRQTLGQGPEFLTYFQNEAQLEKSRLLSDRFSAERPKGSFSTLEIQRTEQGDSAMYLCASSPPGQVTGELFFGEGSRLTVL.

This clonotype has ten or more counts. The rearrangement uses TRBV20-1 and TRBJ2-5; 7 nucleotides align to TRBD1. The V gene's germline CDR1 is DFQATT and CDR2 SNEGSKA (reference sequence). V trimming: 6 bases; J trimming: 4 bases; junction bases outside the gene matches: 11. This CDR3 has 14 residues. In nucleotides, the CDR3 is TGCAGTGCGAGCCTTACAGGGGCTCGAGAGACCCAGTACTTC. Its translation is CSASLTGARETQYF.

This clonotype was recorded at least ten times. The chain links TRBV20-1 to TRBJ2-6; TRBD2 matches at 8 bases. The CDR3 length is 15 residues. In germline, CDR1 is DFQATT, CDR2 SNEGSKA (reference sequence). The V segment lost 5 bases and the J segment 0 bases; nucleotides outside the gene matches: 3. DNA for the CDR3: TGCAGTGCTGGCCGGGGGGGCTCTGGGGCCAACGTCCTGACTTTC. As protein: CSAGRGGSGANVLTF.

The rearrangement uses TRBV7-8 and TRBJ1-5; 9 bases agree with TRBD1. J lost 0 bases, V lost 1 base, and 1 base had no gene match. The CDR3 covers 16 residues. Germline V gene data show CDR1 as SGHVS and CDR2 as FQNEAQ. In DNA form, the CDR3 reads TGTGCCAGCAGCTTAGAGGGACAGGGTAGCAATCAGCCCCAGCATTTT. Translating gives CASSLEGQGSNQPQHF.

In its sample, this clonotype was seen many times. This chain joins TRBV28 and TRBJ2-4; possibly TRBD1 or TRBD2 for D (6 bases each). Trimming shortened V by 8 bases and J by 3 bases, and 23 bases separated the two germline ends. The germline CDR1 and CDR2 sequences are MDHEN and SYDVKM. CDR3 size: 17 residues. The CDR3 nucleotides are TGTGCCAGCGAGGCCCATGGCTGGGGGCGGGACAAAAACATTCAGTACTTC. It specifies CASEAHGWGRDKNIQYF.

The sample holds many counts of this clonotype. As DNA, the CDR3 is TGTGCCAGCAGTTTGGGCTTAGCCAAAAACATTCAGTACTTC. It yields the protein CASSLGLAKNIQYF. The chain is built from TRBV12-3 or TRBV12-4 and TRBJ2-4; D remains ambiguous. V was pared by 3 bases and J by 0 bases, with 6 bases between. The CDR3 is made up of 14 amino acids.